Below, one T cell receptor beta chain is given with its context. As yet, its antigen is unknown. The data were taken from a study of cytomegalovirus exposure and HLA in healthy donors. PCR primers comprised 60 Vbeta and 13 Jbeta primers. TCRdb's table, derived via immunoSEQ multiplex PCR, lists solely in-frame clones and lacks some. The data show roughly 180,000 clones, 70% to 85% seen once. Whole-study results and caveats: The listing of roughly 160 TCR beta chains classed them as cytomegalovirus-associated.

The CDR3 runs to 15 residues. V shed 8 bases and J 4 bases; nucleotides not matched to a gene: 9. Looked up from germline, CDR1 is LNHDA and CDR2 is SQIVND (reference sequence). The sample was PBMCs. The receptor was derived from a man between 18 and 29 years old in good health and CMV-seronegative. The V and J genes are TRBV19 and TRBJ2-2; 8 nucleotides align to TRBD1. The chain's CDR3 is CASAPPGQVTGELFF. The CDR3 DNA reads as TGTGCCAGTGCGCCCCCGGGACAGGTCACCGGGGAGCTGTTTTTT.